A selection of T cell receptor beta chains follows, all from one sample in a study of T-cell memory formation after mild COVID-19. One entry per CDR3 protein, called by TCRdb with MiXCR from the 5' RACE reads. The profile covers roughly 480,000 distinct CDR3 sequences, with around 27% appearing a single time and around an eighth taken by the ten largest. The material sequenced was PBMCs or a T cell subset sorted from them (not recorded which). Receptor source: an adult woman who had mild COVID-19 (a few samples of this study predate the infection). Cell type and time point are not known. CDR3s include the opening cysteine and the closing phenylalanine or tryptophan. A D gene is named only where the DNA matches it firmly. The size entry is marked missing in some rows and otherwise reads once, few, many or a size class.

j_gene,d_gene,abundance,v_gene,CDR3aa,CDR3nt
TRBJ2-5,TRBD1,few,TRBV20-1,CSAREKGTGQETQYF,TGCAGTGCTAGAGAGAAAGGGACAGGCCAAGAGACCCAGTACTTC
TRBJ2-1,NA,many,TRBV24-1,CATSGGGYNEQFF,TGTGCCACCAGCGGGGGTGGGTACAATGAGCAGTTCTTC
TRBJ2-1,NA,few,TRBV7-9,CASSLSSASSYNEQFF,TGTGCCAGCAGCTTATCGAGCGCGAGCTCCTACAATGAGCAGTTCTTC
TRBJ1-1,NA,NA,TRBV27,CASSLMRDTEAFF,TGTGCCAGCAGTCTAATGAGGGACACTGAAGCTTTCTTT
TRBJ2-1,TRBD2,few,TRBV29-1,CSGRLAKSNEQFF,TGCAGCGGAAGACTAGCCAAATCGAATGAGCAGTTCTTC
TRBJ2-1,TRBD2,few,TRBV6-5,CASSYLVTSGYNEQFF,TGTGCCAGCAGTTACTTGGTAACTAGCGGTTACAATGAGCAGTTCTTC
TRBJ2-1,TRBD1,NA,TRBV14,CASSQQQGGNEQFF,TGTGCCAGCAGCCAACAACAGGGGGGCAATGAGCAGTTCTTC
TRBJ1-4,NA,few,TRBV4-2,CASSMYEKLFF,TGTGCCAGCAGCATGTACGAAAAACTGTTTTTT
TRBJ2-1,TRBD1,NA,TRBV6-1,CASRLGQGDFIEQFF,TGTGCCAGCAGACTCGGACAGGGGGATTTCATTGAGCAGTTCTTC
TRBJ2-1,NA,NA,TRBV20-1,CSAYSQTGEQFF,TGCAGTGCTTACTCGCAAACGGGTGAGCAGTTCTTC
TRBJ1-1,NA,NA,TRBV2,CATRWYPNTEAFF,TGTGCCACCCGATGGTATCCGAACACTGAAGCTTTCTTT
TRBJ2-7,TRBD2,few,TRBV6-2/TRBV6-3,CASSYSGLGPYEQYF,TGTGCCAGCAGTTACTCGGGACTAGGCCCCTACGAGCAGTACTTC
TRBJ2-5,TRBD2,few,TRBV25-1,CASSRWGAGGGETQYF,TGTGCCAGCAGTCGATGGGGAGCGGGAGGCGGAGAGACCCAGTACTTC
TRBJ1-1,TRBD1,NA,TRBV25-1,CASSESGQGPGAFF,TGTGCCAGCAGTGAATCGGGACAGGGGCCCGGTGCTTTCTTT
TRBJ1-5,TRBD1,NA,TRBV6-1,CASRETGGGQPQHF,TGTGCCAGCAGGGAGACAGGGGGCGGACAGCCCCAGCATTTT
TRBJ2-7,NA,few,TRBV27,CASSLSHGMPAYEQYF,TGTGCCAGCAGTTTATCGCACGGAATGCCAGCCTACGAGCAGTACTTC
TRBJ2-7,NA,few,TRBV5-4,CASSRPAGVSYEQYF,TGTGCCAGCTCCCGACCTGCAGGGGTCTCCTACGAGCAGTACTTC
TRBJ2-1,NA,NA,TRBV4-2,CASSQDRGTSSEQFF,TGTGCCAGCAGCCAAGATAGGGGTACAAGTTCCGAGCAGTTCTTC
TRBJ2-2,NA,NA,TRBV5-1,CASGEMGVSNTGELFF,TGCGCCAGCGGGGAGATGGGCGTCTCGAACACCGGGGAGCTGTTTTTT
TRBJ2-3,TRBD2,NA,TRBV30,CAWRRGTSGYTDTQYF,TGTGCCTGGAGAAGAGGGACTAGCGGATACACAGATACGCAGTATTTT
TRBJ2-1,NA,few,TRBV6-5,CASSYSGVRNEQFF,TGTGCCAGCAGTTACTCAGGGGTTAGGAATGAGCAGTTCTTC
TRBJ2-7,TRBD1,few,TRBV5-1,CASSYRTGTDEQYF,TGCGCCAGCAGCTACCGGACAGGGACGGACGAGCAGTACTTC
TRBJ1-6,TRBD1,NA,TRBV12-3/TRBV12-4,CASTQWGQGVSPLHF,TGTGCCAGCACCCAATGGGGACAGGGGGTTTCACCCCTCCACTTT
TRBJ2-5,NA,NA,TRBV11-2,CASSRPQVGTQYF,TGTGCCAGCAGCCGTCCTCAGGTGGGGACCCAGTACTTC
TRBJ2-1,TRBD2,few,TRBV9,CASSVGLAEYNEQFF,TGTGCCAGCAGCGTGGGTCTAGCGGAATACAATGAGCAGTTCTTC
TRBJ2-7,NA,once,TRBV4-1,CASSPRVGGPYEQYF,TGCGCCAGCAGCCCCCGAGTAGGTGGGCCTTACGAGCAGTACTTC
TRBJ2-1,TRBD2,once,TRBV29-1,CSVEDTYPGGREASRSYNEQFF,TGCAGCGTTGAAGATACGTATCCGGGCGGGCGGGAGGCGTCGAGGTCCTACAATGAGCAGTTCTTC
TRBJ2-7,TRBD1,medium-sized,TRBV7-9,CASSSGTAFGDEQYF,TGTGCCAGCAGCTCCGGGACAGCCTTTGGGGACGAGCAGTACTTC
TRBJ1-5,NA,NA,TRBV6-5,CASSYGVSNQPQHF,TGTGCCAGCAGTTACGGGGTGAGCAATCAGCCCCAGCATTTT
TRBJ1-1,TRBD1,NA,TRBV29-1,CSGRDRVEAFF,TGCAGCGGCCGGGACAGGGTGGAAGCTTTCTTT
TRBJ2-5,TRBD2,few,TRBV5-1,CASSLGSGASETQYF,TGCGCCAGCAGCTTGGGTAGCGGGGCGTCAGAGACCCAGTACTTC
TRBJ2-2,TRBD2,few,TRBV5-1,CASQAGGLTF,TGCGCCAGCCAAGCGGGAGGCCTTACTTTT
TRBJ2-7,TRBD1,NA,TRBV19,CASQDRVSYEQYF,TGTGCCAGTCAGGACAGGGTTTCCTACGAGCAGTACTTC
TRBJ2-1,NA,few,TRBV24-1,CATSDFHTSSYNEQFF,TGTGCCACCAGTGATTTTCATACCAGCTCCTACAATGAGCAGTTCTTC
TRBJ2-7,NA,few,TRBV5-1,CASSLVLGSGNYEQYF,TGCGCCAGCAGCTTGGTCCTCGGGTCGGGAAATTACGAGCAGTACTTC
TRBJ2-6,NA,NA,TRBV6-1,CASRSLDTGGANVLTF,TGTGCCAGCAGGTCCTTGGATACCGGAGGGGCCAACGTCCTGACTTTC
TRBJ2-7,TRBD2,NA,TRBV7-6,CASREGILATYEQYF,TGTGCCAGCCGGGAGGGGATCCTAGCAACCTACGAGCAGTACTTC
TRBJ1-4,NA,NA,TRBV4-2,CASSQVGQSINEKLFF,TGTGCCAGCAGCCAAGTCGGACAGAGCATTAATGAAAAACTGTTTTTT
TRBJ2-5,NA,NA,TRBV4-1,CASSQDPGAQETQYF,TGCGCCAGCAGCCAAGATCCAGGAGCCCAAGAGACCCAGTACTTC
TRBJ2-7,TRBD2,few,TRBV7-9,CASSLYEREAYEQYF,TGTGCCAGCAGCTTATACGAGCGGGAGGCCTACGAGCAGTACTTC
TRBJ2-1,TRBD1,NA,TRBV5-1,CASSLTGQEQFF,TGCGCCAGCAGCCTGACAGGGCAAGAGCAGTTCTTC
TRBJ2-7,NA,NA,TRBV12-3/TRBV12-4,CASSFVGGKEYF,TGTGCCAGCAGTTTTGTAGGGGGAAAGGAGTACTTC
TRBJ2-5,NA,few,TRBV29-1,CSVEGQLQETQYF,TGCAGCGTGGAAGGACAGCTCCAAGAGACCCAGTACTTC
TRBJ2-1,NA,few,TRBV11-3,CASSLDPTPENEQFF,TGTGCCAGCAGCTTAGATCCAACCCCAGAGAATGAGCAGTTCTTC
TRBJ2-3,TRBD2,few,TRBV5-1,CASSLGSGSADTQYF,TGCGCCAGCAGCCTAGGTAGCGGGAGTGCAGATACGCAGTATTTT
TRBJ2-2,NA,NA,TRBV5-1,CASSLTGEVNTGELFF,TGCGCCAGCAGCTTAACAGGGGAGGTGAACACCGGGGAGCTGTTTTTT
TRBJ1-1,NA,NA,TRBV4-1,CASSQVGDWGVNTEAFF,TGCGCCAGCAGCCAAGTGGGGGATTGGGGGGTGAACACTGAAGCTTTCTTT
TRBJ1-5,NA,few,TRBV5-1,CASSPTGGFSNQPQHF,TGCGCCAGCAGTCCCACGGGGGGCTTTAGCAATCAGCCCCAGCATTTT
TRBJ2-3,NA,few,TRBV18,CASSPVGPPNTQYF,TGTGCCAGCTCACCGGTCGGCCCGCCGAATACGCAGTATTTT
TRBJ1-2,NA,few,TRBV12-3/TRBV12-4,CASSFRGDGYTF,TGTGCCAGCAGTTTTCGAGGGGATGGCTACACCTTC